One and the same sample provided the 15 T cell receptor beta chains below, sequenced in a study of blood T cells in healthy people across ages (dated by TCRdb to 2015 to 2017). Library generation was performed with 5' RACE. This sample was sequenced with an Illumina HiSeq 2500. The second PCR ran for roughly 6 to 11 cycles and used a J-beta primer mix along with a sample-barcoded 5' primer. TCRdb reprocessing: public reads trimmed at Q25 with fastp, clones called with MiXCR, in-frame beta chains kept. Here each entry gathers all rows of one CDR3 protein and keeps the most common genes and DNA. This sample holds 750,000 to 1,000,000 distinct CDR3 sequences; around 29% were observed only once. The ten largest clones take up approximately 10% of the sample. This sample was also put to use in a study of T cells of mothers and their children.

Sequencing used blood. The receptors derive from a woman aged 40 to 50 in good health.

The rearrangement joins TRBV4-1 to TRBJ1-4; 7 bases map to TRBD1. With V trimmed by 0 bases and J by 4 bases, 14 bases remained unmatched. The germline V gene has CDR1 MGHRA and CDR2 YSYEKL. This CDR3 is 19 amino acids long. This chain's CDR3 is CASSQEGGPQGNFNEKLFF. The CDR3 DNA follows: TGCGCCAGCAGCCAAGAAGGGGGCCCTCAAGGGAACTTTAATGAAAAACTGTTTTTT.

Many counts were recorded for this clonotype. The genes are TRBV7-8 and TRBJ2-1; D is perhaps TRBD1 (5 bases). V gave up 2 bases and J gave up 5 bases, with 16 bases separating them. Germline V lookup: CDR1 SGHVS, CDR2 FQNEAQ. This CDR3 contains 16 residues. This CDR3 is CASSLYRSERNNEQFF. CDR3 bases: TGTGCCAGCAGCTTATACAGGTCCGAGAGAAACAATGAGCAGTTCTTC.

In its sample, this clonotype was seen many times. The chain employs TRBV4-3 and TRBJ2-7; D is unresolved. Germline CDR1 reads LGHNA; CDR2 reads YSLEER. The CDR3 loop spans 14 amino acids. Trimming took 0 bases from V and 2 from J, leaving 8 bases between them. The CDR3 DNA follows: TGCGCCAGCAGCCAAGATGCGTATCCCTACGAGCAGTACTTC. This gives the protein CASSQDAYPYEQYF.

This clonotype was detected ten times or more. V usage is TRBV7-2 and J usage is TRBJ2-7, with D unclear. Looked up from germline, CDR1 is SGHTA and CDR2 is FQGNSA. This CDR3 comprises 11 residues. V shed 5 bases and J shed 3 bases, with 5 bases lying between them. The CDR3 protein is CASSRNYEQYF. CDR3 in DNA: TGTGCCAGCAGCCGGAACTACGAGCAGTACTTC.

This clonotype occurred a few times. The chain has TRBV5-1 and TRBJ2-1, with TRBD1 as a possible D gene (5 bases). Trimming pared 0 bases from V and 7 bases from J, leaving 11 bases between. The CDR3 has 14 amino acids. CDR1 SGHRS and CDR2 YFSETQ come from the germline V gene. CDR3 sequence: CASSLASGKNEQFF. CDR3 nucleotides: TGCGCCAGCAGCTTGGCGTCAGGGAAGAATGAGCAGTTCTTC.

With respect to this clonotype: This may be a read error, as it is one base from a much larger clone. The rearrangement links TRBV7-2 to TRBJ2-1, with a tentative D call TRBD1 (5 bases). The CDR3 has 14 amino acids. Germline V gives CDR1 SGHTA, CDR2 FQGNSA. The V end lost 1 base, the J end lost 10 bases, and 14 bases lay between the germline ends. CDR3 region: CASSLGVGVYEQFF. The DNA for the CDR3 is TGTGCCAGCAGCTTAGGAGTAGGGGTATACGAGCAGTTCTTC.

This clonotype was recorded at least ten times. V and J are TRBV20-1 and TRBJ2-7, with 7 bases identical to TRBD1. The CDR3 runs 14 residues. In germline, CDR1 is DFQATT, CDR2 SNEGSKA (reference sequence). Trimming removed 6 bases from V and 0 bases from J; junction bases left unmatched: 8. The CDR3 DNA is TGCAGTGCCTTGACAGGGAGAGGCTCCTACGAGCAGTACTTC. This translates into CSALTGRGSYEQYF.

V and J are TRBV6-6 and TRBJ1-1, with 9 positions matching TRBD1. Trimming took 8 bases from V and 4 from J; bases not matched to a gene: 11. CDR1 is MNHNY, CDR2 SVGAGI, per germline (reference sequence). CDR3 length equals 15 residues. CDR3 coding DNA: TGTGCCAGCTGGGACAGGGCCACGAAGGGCACTGAAGCTTTCTTT. Its protein product is CASWDRATKGTEAFF.

The chain employs TRBV7-2 and TRBJ1-5; D not certain. The CDR3 totals 13 residues. Looked up from germline, CDR1 is SGHTA and CDR2 is FQGNSA. V lost 3 bases to trimming and J lost 6 bases, with 9 bases between them. This chain's CDR3 is CASSLSVGQPQHF. DNA of the CDR3: TGTGCCAGCAGCTTGTCCGTAGGTCAGCCCCAGCATTTT.

This clonotype was counted only a few times. Just one base apart from a much larger clone, this may be a read error. The chain has TRBV5-6 and TRBJ2-1, with TRBD2 matching 7 bases. The tail of the sequence fits TRBJ2-7 better, so the J call may be wrong. Per the germline V gene, CDR1 is SGHDT and CDR2 is YYEEEE. The CDR3 covers 13 residues. CDR3 DNA sequence: TGTGCCAGCAGCTTTCGGGACTACAATGAGCAGTACTTC. Amino acids: CASSFRDYNEQYF.

This clonotype was seen a handful of times. CDR3 nucleotide sequence: TGTGCCAGCAGCTCTACGCCGGGACAGGGGTCCAACGAGCAGTACTTC. Protein: CASSSTPGQGSNEQYF. This chain links TRBV7-2 with TRBJ2-7; 10 nucleotides align to TRBD1. Per germline, CDR1 SGHTA and CDR2 FQGNSA. The CDR3 is 16 amino acids. Germline trimming cut 4 bases from V and 5 bases from J; bases unmatched to any gene: 11.

The chain combines TRBV7-2 with TRBJ2-1, with D maybe TRBD2 (5 bases). V was trimmed by 6 bases and J by 8 bases, leaving 14 bases between them. This CDR3 contains 13 residues. Germline V gives CDR1 SGHTA, CDR2 FQGNSA. The CDR3 DNA is TGTGCCAGCAGTGAGTGGGAGTGCGATGAGCAGTTCTTC. Translated: CASSEWECDEQFF.

This clonotype was observed many times. The chain is built from TRBV5-4 and TRBJ2-7, with 11 bases lining up with TRBD2. V lost 4 bases and J lost 5; bases outside the gene matches: 11. From germline, CDR1 is SGHNT and CDR2 YYREEE (reference sequence). The CDR3 totals 16 residues. The CDR3: CASSPLSGGVLDEQYF. In nucleotides, the CDR3 is TGTGCCAGCAGCCCTCTTAGCGGGGGGGTTCTCGACGAGCAGTACTTC.

This clonotype was counted at least ten times. This chain joins TRBV20-1 and TRBJ2-5; 8 positions agree with TRBD2. The CDR3 spans 15 residues. Trimming removed 3 bases from V and 5 bases from J; junction bases left unmatched: 11. Looked up from germline, CDR1 is DFQATT and CDR2 is SNEGSKA (reference sequence). This chain's CDR3 is CSARRAGGFSETQYF. CDR3 nucleotides: TGCAGTGCTAGGCGCGCGGGGGGCTTCTCGGAGACCCAGTACTTC.

For this clonotype: The junction does not match germline at one end; this may be a read error. V is TRBV5-1 and J is TRBJ2-1, with D possibly being TRBD1 or TRBD2 (5 bases each). This CDR3 comprises 14 residues. Germline V CDR1 and CDR2: SGHRS, YFSETQ. The CDR3 DNA reads as TGCGCCAGCAGCACGGGGACGGTCATGAATGAGCGGTTCTTC. Translated: CASSTGTVMNERFF.